The text below deals with one T cell receptor (beta chain). The antigen is undetermined. This sample is part of a study of shared clonotypes between healthy human individuals. Study in general: Three CD4 naive, three CD4 memory, two CD8 naive and one CD8 memory plate were used per donor.

Terminally differentiated effector memory CD45RA+ cells were left out of the naive CD8 fraction, which was CD45RO-negative and positively selected for CCR7. Whole-study results and caveats: Larger estimated richness was generally seen in naive subsets than in memory subsets. Apart from blood, nothing was sampled; tissue repertoires likely differ.

Deep was the level at which the assay was run. Generated by immunoSEQ multiplex PCR, the TCRdb table keeps only in-frame clones and is missing some. The sample includes about 2,200,000 clones, around 93% of them seen just once. The sequenced sample was naive CD8+ T cells from PBMCs. This clonotype was sampled from a man aged 18 to 30 in good health. Some clones in this sample may be carry-over from other donors' samples.

The CDR3 spells CASRHSGVGEETQYF. As DNA, the CDR3 is TGTGCCAGCAGACATTCGGGAGTTGGGGAAGAGACCCAGTACTTC. V usage is TRBV7-9 and J usage is TRBJ2-5; the D gene is possibly TRBD2 (6 bases). The ends were cut back, 6 bases at V and 3 bases at J, with 17 bases in the middle. The CDR3 consists of 15 residues. Germline CDR1 reads SEHNR; CDR2 reads FQNEAQ (reference sequence).